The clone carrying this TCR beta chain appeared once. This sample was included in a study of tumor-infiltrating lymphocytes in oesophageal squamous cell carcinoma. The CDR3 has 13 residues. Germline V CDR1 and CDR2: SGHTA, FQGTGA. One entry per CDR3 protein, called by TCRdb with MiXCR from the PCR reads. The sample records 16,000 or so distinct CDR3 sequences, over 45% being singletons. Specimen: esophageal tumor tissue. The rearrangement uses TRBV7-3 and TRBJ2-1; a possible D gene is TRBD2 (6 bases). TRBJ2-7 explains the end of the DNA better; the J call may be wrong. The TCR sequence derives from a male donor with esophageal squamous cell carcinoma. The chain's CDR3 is CASSSDPSAVQYF. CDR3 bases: TGTGCCAGCAGCTCCGACCCTAGCGCCGTGCAGTACTTC.